The clone carrying this T cell receptor (beta chain) was found a few times. The data were taken from a study of blood T cells in healthy people across ages. Through a sample-barcoded 5' primer and a J-beta primer mix, a second PCR was run for 7 to 11 cycles. One entry per CDR3 protein, called by TCRdb with MiXCR from the 5' RACE reads. The repertoire consists of about 1.6 million distinct CDR3 sequences, with about 31% occurring once and the leading ten covering roughly 10%. V shed 1 base and J 3 bases; nucleotides not matched to a gene: 13. This CDR3 has 18 amino acids. Germline V gene lookup returns CDR1 MNHEY and CDR2 SVGEGT.

This sequence joins TRBV6-2 or TRBV6-3 and TRBJ2-7, with TRBD1 matching over 9 bases. The TCR was taken from a woman aged 30 to 39 in good health. The material sequenced was blood. The CDR3 sequence is CASSYYAIGTGNLYEQYF. The CDR3 bases are TGTGCCAGCAGTTACTATGCAATCGGGACAGGGAATCTCTACGAGCAGTACTTC.